This TCR beta chain was obtained from a study of T cell responses to AZD1222 COVID-19 vaccine. The study, taken as a whole, reports: No repertoire was sampled before or during the peak T cell response, only after it.

This CDR3 is built from 16 residues. Germline lookup yields CDR1 MDHEN and CDR2 SYDVKM. Trimming pared 5 bases from V and 0 bases from J, leaving 16 bases between. About this clone: The target antigen is unknown.

TCRdb's copy holds only in-frame clones and misses some; the assay was immunoSEQ multiplex PCR. The sample has about 82,000 clones, 83% seen once. The sequence was collected from an adult who received the AZD1222 COVID-19 vaccine. The gene calls are TRBV28 and TRBJ1-2; D might be TRBD1 (5 bases). The input for sequencing was peripheral blood, taken 28 days after the second AZD1222 dose. The CDR3 is CASSRIGARANYGYTF. DNA for the CDR3: TGTGCCAGCAGTCGGATTGGGGCACGAGCTAACTATGGCTACACCTTC.